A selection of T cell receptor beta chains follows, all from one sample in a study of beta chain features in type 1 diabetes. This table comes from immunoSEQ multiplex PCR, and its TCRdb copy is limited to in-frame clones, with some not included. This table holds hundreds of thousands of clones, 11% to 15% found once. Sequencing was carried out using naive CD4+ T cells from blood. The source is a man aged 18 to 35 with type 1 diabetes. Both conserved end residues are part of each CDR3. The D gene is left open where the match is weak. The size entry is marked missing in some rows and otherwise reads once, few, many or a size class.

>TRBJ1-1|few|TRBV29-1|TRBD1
CSVRQGPNTEAFF
TGCAGCGTTAGACAGGGCCCGAACACTGAAGCTTTCTTT
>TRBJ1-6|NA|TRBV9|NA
CASSAQPGRGESPLHF
TGTGCCAGCAGCGCCCAACCGGGACGGGGGGAATCACCCCTCCACTTT
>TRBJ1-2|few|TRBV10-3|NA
CAISGRQADYGYTF
TGTGCCATCAGTGGGAGACAGGCCGACTATGGCTACACCTTC
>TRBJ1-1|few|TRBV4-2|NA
CASSPSGGPEAFF
TGTGCCAGCAGCCCATCGGGGGGACCTGAAGCTTTCTTT
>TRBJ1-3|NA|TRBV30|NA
CAWSVGRSGNTIYF
TGTGCCTGGAGTGTTGGCCGCTCTGGAAACACCATATATTTT
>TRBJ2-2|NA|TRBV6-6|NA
CASSGGTGELFF
TGTGCCAGCAGCGGTGGGACCGGGGAGCTGTTTTTT
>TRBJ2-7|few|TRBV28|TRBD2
CASSLPGGSYEQYF
TGTGCCAGCAGTTTACCGGGAGGGTCCTACGAGCAGTACTTC
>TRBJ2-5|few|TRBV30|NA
CAWSGHIQETQYF
TGTGCCTGGAGTGGACACATCCAAGAGACCCAGTACTTC
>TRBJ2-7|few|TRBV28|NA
CASSFESPRLSGEQYF
TGTGCCAGCAGTTTCGAAAGCCCACGCCTAAGCGGCGAGCAGTACTTC
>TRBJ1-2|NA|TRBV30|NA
CAWIKGPRENYGYTF
TGTGCCTGGATCAAGGGACCTCGGGAAAACTATGGCTACACCTTC
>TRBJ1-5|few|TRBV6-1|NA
CASSQSRADGVPQHF
TGTGCCAGCTCCCAGAGCCGAGCCGACGGGGTGCCCCAGCATTTT
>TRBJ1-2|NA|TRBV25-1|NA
CAPYRQSQGDYGYTF
TGTGCCCCTTATAGACAATCGCAGGGAGACTATGGCTACACCTTC
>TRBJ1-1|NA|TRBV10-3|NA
CAISEVGRNTEAFF
TGTGCCATCAGTGAGGTGGGGAGGAACACTGAAGCTTTCTTT
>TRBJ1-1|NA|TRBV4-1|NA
CASSPRAGNTEAFF
TGCGCCAGCAGCCCCCGGGCAGGTAACACTGAAGCTTTCTTT
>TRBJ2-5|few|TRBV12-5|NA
CASAPGGSRETQYF
TGTGCTAGTGCCCCCGGCGGGTCTCGAGAGACCCAGTACTTC
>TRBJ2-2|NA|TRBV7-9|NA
CASSLTYPINTGELFF
TGTGCCAGCAGCTTAACCTACCCAATAAACACCGGGGAGCTGTTTTTT
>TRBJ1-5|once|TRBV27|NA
CASRRQYDQPQHF
TGTGCCAGCAGACGACAGTACGATCAGCCCCAGCATTTT
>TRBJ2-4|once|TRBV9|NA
CASSVGTRNKNIQYF
TGTGCCAGCAGCGTAGGGACCCGGAACAAAAACATTCAGTACTTC
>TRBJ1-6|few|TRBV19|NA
CATSVRDFLALHF
TGTGCCACCTCGGTCAGGGACTTCTTGGCCCTCCACTTT
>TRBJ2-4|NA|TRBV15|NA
CATSRGTGGAENIQYF
TGTGCCACCAGCAGGGGTACTGGGGGGGCGGAAAACATTCAGTACTTC
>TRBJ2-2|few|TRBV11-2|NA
CASRRWASAGELFF
TGTGCCAGCAGGCGTTGGGCCAGCGCCGGGGAGCTGTTTTTT
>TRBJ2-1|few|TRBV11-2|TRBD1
CASKDRAYNEQFF
TGTGCCAGCAAGGACAGGGCCTACAATGAGCAGTTCTTC
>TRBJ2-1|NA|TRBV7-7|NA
CASSEGTSSYNEQFF
TGTGCTAGCAGCGAAGGAACTAGCTCCTACAATGAGCAGTTCTTC
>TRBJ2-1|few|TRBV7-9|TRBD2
CASSLNPGGYNEQFF
TGTGCCAGCAGCTTAAATCCGGGAGGCTACAATGAGCAGTTCTTC
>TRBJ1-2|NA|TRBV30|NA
CAWSLGLNYGYTF
TGTGCCTGGAGCCTCGGGCTCAACTATGGCTACACCTTC
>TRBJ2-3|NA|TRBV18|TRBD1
CASSPNRGNIDTQYF
TGTGCCAGCTCACCAAACAGGGGGAATATTGATACGCAGTATTTT
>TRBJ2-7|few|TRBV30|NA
CAWRLDSHPSEQYF
TGTGCCTGGAGACTGGACAGCCACCCCTCGGAGCAGTACTTC
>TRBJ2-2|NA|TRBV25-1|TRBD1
CASTPLNRDRVGELFF
TGTGCCAGCACCCCCTTAAACCGGGACAGGGTCGGGGAGCTGTTTTTT
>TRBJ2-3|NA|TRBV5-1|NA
CASSLSPWADTQYF
TGCGCCAGCAGCTTGTCTCCTTGGGCAGATACGCAGTATTTT
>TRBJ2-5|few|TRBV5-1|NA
CASSLRQGQETQYF
TGCGCCAGCAGCTTGCGTCAGGGGCAAGAGACCCAGTACTTC
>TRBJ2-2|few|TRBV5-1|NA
CASSASTSSTGELFF
TGCGCCAGCAGCGCCTCGACTAGTTCTACCGGGGAGCTGTTTTTT
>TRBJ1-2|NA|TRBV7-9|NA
CASSQSSGNYGYTF
TGTGCCAGCAGCCAATCGTCGGGGAACTATGGCTACACCTTC
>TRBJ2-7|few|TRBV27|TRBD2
CASSILAGGPHEQYF
TGTGCCAGCAGTATACTAGCGGGAGGGCCACACGAGCAGTACTTC
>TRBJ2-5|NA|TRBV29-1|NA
CSVEEGRETQYF
TGCAGCGTTGAAGAGGGGCGAGAGACCCAGTACTTC
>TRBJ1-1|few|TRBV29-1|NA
CSVESGNTEAFF
TGCAGCGTTGAATCCGGTAACACTGAAGCTTTCTTT
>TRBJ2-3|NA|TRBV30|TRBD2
CALGLAGVADTQYF
TGTGCTTTAGGACTAGCGGGAGTTGCAGATACGCAGTATTTT
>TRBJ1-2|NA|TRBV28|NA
CASSLNNYGYTF
TGTGCCAGCAGTTTAAATAACTATGGCTACACCTTC
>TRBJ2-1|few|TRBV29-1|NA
CSGAGWRLIGDEQFF
TGCAGCGGAGCAGGGTGGAGGCTCATCGGCGATGAGCAGTTCTTC